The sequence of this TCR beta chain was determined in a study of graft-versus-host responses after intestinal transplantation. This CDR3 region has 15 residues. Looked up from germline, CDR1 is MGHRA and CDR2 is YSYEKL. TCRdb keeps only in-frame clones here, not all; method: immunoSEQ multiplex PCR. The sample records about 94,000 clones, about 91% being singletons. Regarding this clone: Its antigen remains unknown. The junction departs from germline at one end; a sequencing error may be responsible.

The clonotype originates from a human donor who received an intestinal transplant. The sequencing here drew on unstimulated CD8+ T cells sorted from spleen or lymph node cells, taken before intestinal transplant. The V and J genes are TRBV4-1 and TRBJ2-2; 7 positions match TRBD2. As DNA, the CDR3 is TGCGCCAGCAGCCATTTACTAGCGAAAACCGGGGAGCTGTTTTTT. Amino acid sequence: CASSHLLAKTGELFF.